The sequence of this T cell receptor (beta chain) was determined in a study of response to subunit inactivated influenza vaccine. V lost 3 bases and J lost 6; bases outside the gene matches: 10. The CDR3 contains 15 residues. Germline V gives CDR1 ENHRY, CDR2 SYGVKD. In TCRdb, the RT-PCR reads were re-called with MiXCR into one record per CDR3 protein. The sample lists around 710,000 distinct CDR3 sequences, 11% to 15% occurring once. The sample here was PBMCs from blood, taken 14 days before vaccination. The chain employs TRBV10-3 and TRBJ2-7; TRBD1 matches 8 bases. This TCR was sampled from a man in his fifties or sixties who received an inactivated influenza vaccine. CDR3 in amino acids: CAISEGVRTGREQYF. The CDR3 DNA reads TGTGCCATCAGTGAAGGGGTTAGGACAGGGCGCGAGCAGTACTTC.